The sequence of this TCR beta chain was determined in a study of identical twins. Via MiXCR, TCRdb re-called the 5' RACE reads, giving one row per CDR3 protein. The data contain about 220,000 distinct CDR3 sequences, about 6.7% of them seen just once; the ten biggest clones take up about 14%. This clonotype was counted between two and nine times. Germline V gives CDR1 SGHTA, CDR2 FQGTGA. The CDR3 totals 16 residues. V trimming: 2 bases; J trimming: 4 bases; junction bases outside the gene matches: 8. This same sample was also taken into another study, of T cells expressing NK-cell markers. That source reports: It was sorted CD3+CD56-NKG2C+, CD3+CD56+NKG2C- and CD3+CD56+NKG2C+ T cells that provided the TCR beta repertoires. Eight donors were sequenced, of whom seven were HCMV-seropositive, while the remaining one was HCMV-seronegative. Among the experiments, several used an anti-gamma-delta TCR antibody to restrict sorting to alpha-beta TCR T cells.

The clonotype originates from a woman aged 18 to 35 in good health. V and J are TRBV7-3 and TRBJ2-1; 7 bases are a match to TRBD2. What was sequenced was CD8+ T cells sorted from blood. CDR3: CASSLGVRGVYNEQFF. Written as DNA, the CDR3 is TGTGCCAGCAGCTTAGGCGTCCGGGGGGTATACAATGAGCAGTTCTTC.